What follows is one T cell receptor beta chain and its context. After removal of 3 bases from V and 4 bases from J, the junction contained 2 bases not matched to a gene. Germline V gives CDR1 KGHSH, CDR2 LQKENI. The CDR3 is made up of 14 amino acids. These data originate in a study of blood T cell repertoires in COVID-19. Study-wide background: The United States, Italy and Spain supplied acute and convalescent COVID-19 samples. The cDNA or gDNA used as material had been derived from T cells, B-cell-depleted T cells, or PBMCs.

In the study's own analysis: Estimation of nucleated cell counts was performed using reference gene primer amplification. Here immunoSEQ multiplex PCR was the method, and the copy in TCRdb shows in-frame clones only, minus some. The DNA was the basis for D and trimming; V, J and clone size are from that table. This table has just over 250,000 clones, about 87% appearing once. The receptor was derived from a man in his fifties or sixties who had recovered from COVID-19. V and J are TRBV18 and TRBJ1-2; 10 bases are shared with TRBD1. The sequenced material came from peripheral blood. The CDR3 DNA sequence: TGTGCCAGCTCACCGGGACAGGGGTTCTATGGCTACACCTTC. Translated: CASSPGQGFYGYTF.